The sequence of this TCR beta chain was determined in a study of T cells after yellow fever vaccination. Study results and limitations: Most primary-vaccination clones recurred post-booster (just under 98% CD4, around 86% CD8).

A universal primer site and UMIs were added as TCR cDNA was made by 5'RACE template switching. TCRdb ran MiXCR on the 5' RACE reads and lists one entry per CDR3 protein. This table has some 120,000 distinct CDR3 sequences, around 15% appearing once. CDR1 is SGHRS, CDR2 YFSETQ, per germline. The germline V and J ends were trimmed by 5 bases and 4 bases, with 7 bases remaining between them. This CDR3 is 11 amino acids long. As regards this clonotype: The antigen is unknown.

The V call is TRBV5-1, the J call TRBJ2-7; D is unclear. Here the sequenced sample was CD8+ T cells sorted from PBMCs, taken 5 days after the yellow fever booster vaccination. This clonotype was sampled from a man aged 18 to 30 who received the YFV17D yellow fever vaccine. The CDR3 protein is CASRGIYEQYF. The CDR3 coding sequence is TGCGCCAGCAGAGGGATTTACGAGCAGTACTTC.